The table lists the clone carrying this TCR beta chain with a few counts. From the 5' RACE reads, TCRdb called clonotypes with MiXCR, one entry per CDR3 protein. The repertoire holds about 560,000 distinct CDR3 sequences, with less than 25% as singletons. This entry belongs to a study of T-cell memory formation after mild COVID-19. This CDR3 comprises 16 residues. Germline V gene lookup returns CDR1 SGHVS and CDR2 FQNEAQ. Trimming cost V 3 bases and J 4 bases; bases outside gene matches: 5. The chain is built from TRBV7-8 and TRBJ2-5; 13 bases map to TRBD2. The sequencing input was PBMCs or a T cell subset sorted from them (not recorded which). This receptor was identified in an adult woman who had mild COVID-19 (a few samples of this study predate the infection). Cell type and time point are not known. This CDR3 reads CASSFELAGGPETQYF. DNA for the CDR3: TGTGCCAGCAGCTTCGAACTAGCGGGGGGGCCAGAGACCCAGTACTTC.